The next 30 T cell receptor beta chains were all read from a single sample in a study of cytomegalovirus exposure and HLA in healthy donors. The PCR made use of 60 Vbeta and 13 Jbeta primers. Here immunoSEQ multiplex PCR was the method, and the copy in TCRdb shows in-frame clones only, minus some. The sample includes about 140,000 clones, approximately 71% of them seen just once. The material sequenced was PBMCs. These receptors all come from a woman aged 50 to 65 in good health and CMV-seronegative.

The chain employs TRBV5-4 and TRBJ2-3, with D possibly being TRBD1 (5 bases). Trimming stripped 1 base from V and 2 bases from J, with 8 bases between. The germline V gene encodes CDR1 SGHNT and CDR2 YYREEE (reference sequence). The CDR3 totals 14 residues. The DNA for the CDR3 is TGTGCCAGCAGCTTGAGACAGTTCACAGATACGCAGTATTTT. Protein product: CASSLRQFTDTQYF.

With regard to this clone: At the DNA level, this CDR3 is encoded by other sequences in the same sample as well. The chain recombines TRBV5-1 with TRBJ2-1, with 11 positions matching TRBD1. Unmatched junction bases numbered 4, after V lost 0 bases and J lost 8 bases. The CDR3 covers 15 residues. The V gene's germline CDR1 is SGHRS and CDR2 YFSETQ. This CDR3 is CASSLAGQGVYEQFF. DNA of the CDR3: TGCGCCAGCAGCTTGGCGGGACAGGGGGTCTATGAGCAGTTCTTC.

The V gene is TRBV28, the J gene TRBJ1-4; 11 nucleotides align to TRBD1. This CDR3 comprises 15 residues. The trim removed 5 bases at V and 7 bases at J, leaving 6 bases unmatched. Germline V gives CDR1 MDHEN, CDR2 SYDVKM. CDR3 residues: CASSTPGTGGEKLFF. As DNA, the CDR3 is TGTGCCAGCAGTACCCCCGGGACAGGGGGTGAAAAACTGTTTTTT.

The chain is built from TRBV10-3 and TRBJ1-1; TRBD1 is a possible D gene (6 bases). The CDR3 consists of 15 residues. The germline V gene encodes CDR1 ENHRY and CDR2 SYGVKD. The V end was cut by 0 bases, the J end by 0 bases, with 8 bases between. The DNA of the CDR3 is TGTGCCATCAGTGAGTCCACAGGGCTGAACACTGAAGCTTTCTTT. Residues: CAISESTGLNTEAFF.

This chain uses TRBV4-3 with TRBJ1-1; perhaps TRBD1 as D (5 bases). Germline V gives CDR1 LGHNA, CDR2 YSLEER. Between the trimmed V and J ends, which lost 0 bases and 3 bases, there was a span of 14 bases. The CDR3 extends over 16 amino acids. The CDR3 sequence: CASSQDLGGVYTEAFF. Here the CDR3 DNA reads TGCGCCAGCAGCCAAGATCTGGGGGGGGTATACACTGAAGCTTTCTTT.

The chain recombines TRBV19 with TRBJ1-6, with 9 bases identical to TRBD1. The CDR3 contains 15 residues. The V and J ends lost 3 bases and 4 bases, in that order; junction bases with no gene match: 1. The germline CDR1 and CDR2 sequences are LNHDA and SQIVND (reference sequence). CDR3 sequence: CASSIGTGYNSPLHF. CDR3 nucleotide sequence: TGTGCCAGTAGTATCGGGACAGGGTATAATTCACCCCTCCACTTT.

The CDR3 reads CAISSLAETQYF. CDR3 sequence (DNA): TGTGCCATCAGTTCCCTAGCTGAGACCCAGTACTTC. The rearrangement uses TRBV10-3 and TRBJ2-5; perhaps TRBD2 as D (5 bases). From germline, CDR1 is ENHRY and CDR2 SYGVKD. The V and J ends lost 5 bases and 5 bases respectively, with 9 bases between them. The CDR3 extends over 12 amino acids.

The table lists this clone with a count of one. This rearrangement joins TRBV4-2 to TRBJ2-5; weak D call: TRBD1 (5 bases). With 4 bases removed from V and 5 bases from J, the gap between germline ends came to 14 bases. Germline V CDR1 and CDR2: LGHNA, YNFKEQ. The CDR3 length is 14 residues. The CDR3 loop reads CASSPTPGSETQYF. DNA of the CDR3: TGTGCCAGCAGCCCCACCCCAGGGTCGGAGACCCAGTACTTC.

The chain couples TRBV4-2 to TRBJ2-3; TRBD2 matches at 11 bases. This CDR3 is 17 amino acids long. Germline CDR1 is LGHNA and CDR2 is YNFKEQ. The ends lost 0 bases at V and 0 bases at J; junction bases unmatched: 2. The CDR3: CASSQETSGGSTDTQYF. CDR3 DNA sequence: TGTGCCAGCAGCCAAGAAACTAGCGGGGGAAGCACAGATACGCAGTATTTT.

This chain connects TRBV10-3 to TRBJ1-5; 7 bases agree with TRBD1. CDR3 length: 15 residues. CDR1 ENHRY and CDR2 SYGVKD come from the germline V gene. V lost 6 bases and J lost 5; bases outside the gene matches: 10. Here the CDR3 reads CAIRDPRQGDQPQHF. For the CDR3, the DNA is TGTGCCATCAGGGACCCAAGGCAGGGGGATCAGCCCCAGCATTTT.

V and J are TRBV2 and TRBJ2-5; a weak D match, TRBD2 (5 bases). Trimming took off 6 bases at V and 7 bases at J, with 21 bases between the two ends. Germline CDR1 SNHLY, CDR2 FYNNEI. The CDR3 length is 15 residues. The CDR3 DNA is TGTGCCAGCAGCTTCCGAGGCCCTTACGGAGGGACCCAGTACTTC. This encodes CASSFRGPYGGTQYF.

Comment on this clone: Other DNA variants within this sample encode the same CDR3. The genes are TRBV7-9 and TRBJ1-4; D possibly corresponds to TRBD1 (5 bases). Per the germline V gene, CDR1 is SEHNR and CDR2 is FQNEAQ (reference sequence). Trimming took 3 bases from V and 5 from J, leaving 10 bases between them. This CDR3 is built from 14 residues. Here the CDR3 DNA reads TGTGCCAGCAGCTTGACAGCAGGCAATGAAAAACTGTTTTTT. The encoded protein is CASSLTAGNEKLFF.

The V call is TRBV11-2, the J call TRBJ2-5; unclear D gene. Trimming stripped 8 bases from V and 3 bases from J, with 10 bases between. The CDR3 runs to 12 residues. Germline V gene lookup returns CDR1 SGHAT and CDR2 FQNNGV. CDR3 sequence reads: CASSPAEETQYF. CDR3 in DNA: TGTGCCAGCTCCCCCGCGGAAGAGACCCAGTACTTC.

This rearrangement joins TRBV28 to TRBJ1-3; D may be TRBD1 (5 bases). Germline V gives CDR1 MDHEN, CDR2 SYDVKM. The CDR3 totals 12 residues. V lost 8 bases and J 4 bases, leaving 9 bases between the germline ends. The CDR3 DNA sequence: TGTGCCAGCGATAACAGGGGAAACACCATATATTTT. Amino acid sequence: CASDNRGNTIYF.

Worth noting for this clone: The junction departs from germline at one end; a sequencing error may be responsible. The chain couples TRBV7-9 to TRBJ1-1; D remains ambiguous. Germline CDR1 reads SEHNR; CDR2 reads FQNEAQ (reference sequence). This CDR3 contains 14 residues. The CDR3 sequence: CSSSFTGLGTEAFF. In nucleotides, the CDR3 is TGTTCCAGCAGCTTCACGGGTCTTGGGACTGAAGCTTTCTTT.

The V gene is TRBV30, the J gene TRBJ1-2, with 8 positions matching TRBD1. Trimming cost V 4 bases and J 8 bases; bases outside gene matches: 6. The CDR3 has 12 amino acids. CDR1 and CDR2 from the germline V gene are GTSNPN and SVGIG (reference sequence). The CDR3 nucleotides read TGTGCCTGGACGGACAGGGTGGAGGGCTACACCTTC. It encodes CAWTDRVEGYTF.

CDR3: CASRLRDRPYEQYF. The CDR3 nucleotides read TGCGCCAGCAGGCTACGGGACAGACCTTACGAGCAGTACTTC. This chain joins TRBV5-1 and TRBJ2-5; TRBD1 aligns across 7 bases. The last part of the DNA fits TRBJ2-7 better; the J call may be wrong. Germline V gene lookup returns CDR1 SGHRS and CDR2 YFSETQ. The CDR3 contains 14 residues.

The V gene is TRBV7-9, the J gene TRBJ1-6, with TRBD1 matching over 10 bases. The V segment lost 1 base and the J segment 8 bases; nucleotides outside the gene matches: 2. The CDR3 totals 15 residues. The V gene's germline CDR1 is SEHNR and CDR2 FQNEAQ (reference sequence). This chain's CDR3 is CASSLGGTGDSPLHF. The CDR3 DNA reads TGTGCCAGCAGCTTAGGTGGGACAGGGGATTCACCCCTCCACTTT.

The chain combines TRBV27 with TRBJ2-3; a possible D gene is TRBD1 (5 bases). Trimming left V 3 bases short and J 5 bases short, with 15 bases between. CDR1 and CDR2 from the germline V gene are MNHEY and SMNVEV (reference sequence). CDR3 length: 15 amino acids. The CDR3 nucleotides read TGTGCCAGCAGTTTGGTGGTTAGGGGCTTAGATACGCAGTATTTT. The encoded protein is CASSLVVRGLDTQYF.

This rearrangement joins TRBV7-8 to TRBJ2-1; a possible D gene is TRBD2 (6 bases). Germline lookup yields CDR1 SGHVS and CDR2 FQNEAQ. The CDR3 is 18 amino acids. V lost 0 bases and J lost 8, with 23 bases in between. Here the CDR3 reads CASSLAIYRGKGSDEQFF. As DNA, the CDR3 is TGTGCCAGCAGCTTAGCTATATATCGGGGGAAAGGAAGCGATGAGCAGTTCTTC.

The chain couples TRBV4-2 to TRBJ2-2; 9 bases match TRBD2. The CDR3 has 17 residues. J was trimmed by 2 bases and V by 0 bases; bases with no gene match: 4. The V gene's germline CDR1 is LGHNA and CDR2 YNFKEQ. In DNA, the CDR3 is TGTGCCAGCAGCCAAGATCAAGCGGGGGGTAACACCGGGGAGCTGTTTTTT. It codes for CASSQDQAGGNTGELFF.

In its sample, this clone was seen a few times. Other DNA sequences within the sample encode an identical CDR3. V and J are TRBV7-9 and TRBJ1-1; no reliable D call. The V end was cut by 1 base, the J end by 5 bases, with 5 bases between. Germline CDR1 is SEHNR and CDR2 is FQNEAQ (reference sequence). The CDR3 has 12 residues. The CDR3 protein is CASSLVLTEAFF. The DNA for the CDR3 is TGTGCCAGCAGCTTAGTTCTAACTGAAGCTTTCTTT. The complete variable domain, with remaining parts taken from reference TRBV7-9 and TRBJ1-1, reads DTGVSQNPRHKITKRGQNVTFRCDPISEHNRLYWYRQTLGQGPEFLTYFQNEAQLEKSRLLSDRFSAERPKGSFSTLEIQRTEQGDSAMYLCASSLVLTEAFFGQGTRLTVV.

This clone was counted a few times. The genes are TRBV5-1 and TRBJ2-3; D is ambiguous. CDR3 length equals 13 residues. From germline, CDR1 is SGHRS and CDR2 YFSETQ. With 2 bases removed from V and 0 bases from J, the gap between germline ends came to 4 bases. CDR3 loop: CASSFRSTDTQYF. The CDR3 DNA reads TGCGCCAGCAGCTTTAGAAGCACAGATACGCAGTATTTT.

J is TRBJ1-1 and V is TRBV19; 8 bases are shared with TRBD1. After removal of 7 bases from V and 7 bases from J, the junction contained 8 bases not matched to a gene. Germline V gene data show CDR1 as LNHDA and CDR2 as SQIVND (reference sequence). This CDR3 has 13 amino acids. Here the CDR3 reads CASIPNGQGEAFF. The CDR3 nucleotides are TGTGCCAGTATCCCCAACGGACAGGGTGAAGCTTTCTTT.

The chain couples TRBV7-2 to TRBJ1-1, with D unresolved. V dropped 3 bases and J dropped 3 bases, with 11 bases sitting between them. The CDR3 runs 14 residues. Germline V gives CDR1 SGHTA, CDR2 FQGNSA. CDR3 loop: CASSLSQFYTEAFF. DNA of the CDR3: TGTGCCAGCAGCTTGTCCCAATTTTACACTGAAGCTTTCTTT.

This clone has a handful of counts. This chain links TRBV29-1 with TRBJ2-1; TRBD1 matches 10 bases. V trimming: 5 bases; J trimming: 4 bases; junction bases outside the gene matches: 11. Germline V CDR1 and CDR2: SQVTM, ANQGSEA. CDR3 length: 16 residues. CDR3 sequence (DNA): TGCAGCGTTCCCCAACAGGACAGGGGGGATTACAATGAGCAGTTCTTC. Protein sequence: CSVPQQDRGDYNEQFF.

The rearrangement uses TRBV7-2 and TRBJ1-1; 7 bases align to TRBD1. The CDR3 consists of 16 residues. CDR1 and CDR2 from the germline V gene are SGHTA and FQGNSA. The V segment lost 4 bases and the J segment 5 bases; nucleotides outside the gene matches: 13. The CDR3 spells CASSSRRDSLRTEAFF. The CDR3 region has the DNA TGTGCCAGCAGCTCCCGGAGGGACAGTTTGCGGACTGAAGCTTTCTTT.

The chain has TRBV9 and TRBJ2-2; D call uncertain. The length of the CDR3 is 15 residues. In germline, CDR1 is SGDLS, CDR2 YYNGEE. V shed 0 bases and J shed 2 bases, with 8 bases lying between them. CDR3 in DNA: TGTGCCAGCAGCGTAGGCAGATCAAACACCGGGGAGCTGTTTTTT. It encodes CASSVGRSNTGELFF.

J is TRBJ1-2 and V is TRBV15; no firm D call. The length of the CDR3 is 16 residues. Germline values: CDR1 LNHNV, CDR2 YYDKDF (reference sequence). Trimming removed 1 base at V and 6 bases at J, with 18 bases between. This chain's CDR3 is CATSRVVTATLNGYTF. CDR3 DNA sequence: TGTGCCACCAGCAGAGTCGTAACAGCCACTTTGAATGGCTACACCTTC.

This sequence joins TRBV5-6 and TRBJ1-2; D uncertain. The germline CDR1 and CDR2 sequences are SGHDT and YYEEEE. V lost 2 bases and J 5 bases, leaving 7 bases between the germline ends. This CDR3 is built from 12 residues. The CDR3 here is CASSLRGYGYTF. Here the CDR3 DNA reads TGTGCCAGCAGCTTACGAGGGTATGGCTACACCTTC. The full variable domain, with the rest looked up from reference TRBV5-6 and TRBJ1-2, is DAGVTQSPTHLIKTRGQQVTLRCSPKSGHDTVSWYQQALGQGPQFIFQYYEEEERQRGNFPDRFSGHQFPNYSSELNVNALLLGDSALYLCASSLRGYGYTFGSGTRLTVV.